This T cell receptor (beta chain) was sequenced for a study of blood T cell repertoires in COVID-19. V trimming: 7 bases; J trimming: 0 bases; junction bases outside the gene matches: 8. The CDR3 is made up of 16 amino acids. The germline V gene has CDR1 SGHTA and CDR2 FQGTGA. This table comes from immunoSEQ multiplex PCR, and its TCRdb copy is limited to in-frame clones, with some not included. The sample lists tens of thousands of clones, 70% to 90% occurring once. The sequence was collected from a man aged 50-59 years with COVID-19, enrolled during active disease. The chain combines TRBV7-3 with TRBJ2-2, with TRBD2 matching 7 bases. Material for sequencing was peripheral blood. The CDR3 loop reads CASTTYGLANTGELFF. CDR3 bases: TGTGCCAGCACCACTTATGGACTAGCGAACACCGGGGAGCTGTTTTTT.